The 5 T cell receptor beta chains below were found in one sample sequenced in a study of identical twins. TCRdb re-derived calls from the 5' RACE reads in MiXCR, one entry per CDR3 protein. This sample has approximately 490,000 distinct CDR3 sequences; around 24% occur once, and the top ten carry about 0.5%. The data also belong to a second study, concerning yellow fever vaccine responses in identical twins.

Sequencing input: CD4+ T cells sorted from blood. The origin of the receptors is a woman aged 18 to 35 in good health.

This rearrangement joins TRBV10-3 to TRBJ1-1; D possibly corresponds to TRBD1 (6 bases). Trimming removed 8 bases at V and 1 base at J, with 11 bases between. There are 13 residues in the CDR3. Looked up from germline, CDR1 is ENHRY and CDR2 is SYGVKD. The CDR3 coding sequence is TGTGCCATCGGGGGGCAGGCGAACACTGAAGCTTTCTTT. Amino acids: CAIGGQANTEAFF.

Here the CDR3 reads CASSKAGLRGQGQYEQYV. The CDR3 nucleotides are TGTGCCAGCAGCAAAGCGGGGCTGAGGGGACAGGGGCAATACGAGCAGTACGTC. V and J are TRBV21-1 and TRBJ2-7; the table calls TRBD1, which could not be checked here. TRBV21-1 is assigned pseudogene status. The CDR3 totals 18 residues.

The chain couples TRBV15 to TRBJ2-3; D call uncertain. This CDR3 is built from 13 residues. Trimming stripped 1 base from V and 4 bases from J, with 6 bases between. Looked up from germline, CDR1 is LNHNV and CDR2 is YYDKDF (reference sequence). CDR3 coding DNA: TGTGCCACCAGCAGAGGGCTAGCAGATACGCAGTATTTT. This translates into CATSRGLADTQYF.

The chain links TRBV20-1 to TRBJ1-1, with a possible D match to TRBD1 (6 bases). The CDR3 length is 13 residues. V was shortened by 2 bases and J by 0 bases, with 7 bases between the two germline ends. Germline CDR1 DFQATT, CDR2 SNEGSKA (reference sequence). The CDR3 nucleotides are TGCAGTGCTAGACGGACAGTGAACACTGAAGCTTTCTTT. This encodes CSARRTVNTEAFF.

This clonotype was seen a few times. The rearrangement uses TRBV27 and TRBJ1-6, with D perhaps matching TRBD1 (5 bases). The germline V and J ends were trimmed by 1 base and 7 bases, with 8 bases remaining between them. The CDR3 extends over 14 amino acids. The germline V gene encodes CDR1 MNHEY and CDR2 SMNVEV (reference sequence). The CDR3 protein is CASSLWGGNSPLHF. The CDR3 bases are TGTGCCAGCAGTTTATGGGGGGGGAATTCACCCCTCCACTTT.